Shown below are 9 T cell receptor beta chains from a single sample sequenced in a study of control samples from healthy donors and cancer patients. The data were produced by immunoSEQ multiplex PCR, yet TCRdb's version contains in-frame clones alone and is incomplete. In the table there are approximately 150,000 clones, around 94% of which are singletons. Sample: blood. The origin of the receptors is a young woman in good health.

The rearrangement links TRBV12-3 or TRBV12-4 to TRBJ1-2; D is uncertain. The CDR3 covers 12 residues. V dropped 3 bases and J dropped 6 bases, with 8 bases sitting between them. The DNA for the CDR3 is TGTGCCAGCAGTTTGTCGCTGAATGGCTACACCTTC. Its protein product is CASSLSLNGYTF.

This chain links TRBV10-2 with TRBJ1-2, with TRBD1 matching over 12 bases. J was trimmed by 7 bases and V by 5 bases; bases with no gene match: 5. The CDR3 is 14 residues long. CDR1 WSHSY and CDR2 SAAADI come from the germline V gene. CDR3 sequence: CASSPGQGALGYTF. CDR3 sequence (DNA): TGCGCCAGCAGTCCGGGACAGGGGGCGCTTGGCTACACCTTC.

The chain combines TRBV11-2 with TRBJ2-3; TRBD1 aligns across 12 bases. Germline lookup yields CDR1 SGHAT and CDR2 FQNNGV. This CDR3 has 14 amino acids. V lost 6 bases to trimming and J lost 10 bases; unmatched junction nucleotides: 8. This CDR3 reads CASRTRDRGRAQYF. CDR3 DNA sequence: TGTGCCAGCAGAACGCGGGACAGGGGGCGTGCGCAGTATTTT.

V usage is TRBV2 and J usage is TRBJ1-1; 7 positions agree with TRBD1. Germline V gene sequence: CDR1 SNHLY, CDR2 FYNNEI. Trimming removed 9 bases from V and 3 bases from J; junction bases left unmatched: 7. The CDR3 has 13 residues. Written as DNA, the CDR3 is TGTGCCAGTAGAGGGGGCGCGGACACTGAAGCTTTCTTT. Its protein is CASRGGADTEAFF.

This chain connects TRBV6-5 to TRBJ2-5; perhaps TRBD2 as D (5 bases). This CDR3 is 15 amino acids long. From germline, CDR1 is MNHEY and CDR2 SVGAGI. V lost 7 bases to trimming and J lost 1 base, with 16 bases between them. This CDR3 is CASNLLGKSQETQYF. The CDR3 coding sequence is TGTGCCAGCAATCTACTCGGGAAAAGCCAAGAGACCCAGTACTTC.

The chain couples TRBV15 to TRBJ1-2; 9 bases are a match to TRBD1. CDR3 length: 15 residues. From germline, CDR1 is LNHNV and CDR2 YYDKDF (reference sequence). The J segment lost 5 bases and the V segment lost 2 bases, leaving 6 bases of the junction unmatched. The CDR3 DNA reads TGTGCCACCAGCAGAACAGGGGGCGTTCATTATGGCTACACCTTC. The encoded protein is CATSRTGGVHYGYTF.

This chain uses TRBV18 with TRBJ1-5; 7 positions agree with TRBD1. This CDR3 region has 15 residues. The germline CDR1 and CDR2 sequences are KGHSH and LQKENI. J was trimmed by 3 bases and V by 4 bases; bases with no gene match: 6. CDR3: CASSLTGTDNQPQHF. The DNA for the CDR3 is TGTGCCAGCTCACTTACCGGGACAGACAATCAGCCCCAGCATTTT.

The chain employs TRBV6-6 and TRBJ2-7; D is perhaps TRBD1 (6 bases). CDR3 size: 15 residues. CDR1 MNHNY and CDR2 SVGAGI come from the germline V gene (reference sequence). Trimming pared 6 bases from V and 0 bases from J, leaving 15 bases between. The CDR3 protein is CASSLLQGPSYEQYF. CDR3 coding DNA: TGTGCCAGCAGCCTACTTCAGGGGCCCTCCTACGAGCAGTACTTC.

The chain uses TRBV18 and TRBJ1-5; 9 positions agree with TRBD1. The germline V gene encodes CDR1 KGHSH and CDR2 LQKENI. This CDR3 comprises 14 residues. Germline trimming cut 6 bases from V and 7 bases from J; bases unmatched to any gene: 7. CDR3 amino acids: CASSPLGQGQPQHF. For the CDR3, the DNA is TGTGCCAGCTCCCCCCTAGGACAGGGGCAGCCCCAGCATTTT.